This TCR beta chain was captured by sequencing in a study of blood T cell repertoires in COVID-19. For the study at large: PBMCs, B-cell-depleted T cells, or T cells provided the cDNA or gDNA that made up the material.

The cohort comprised adults aged roughly 18 to 95 years residing in 20 to 25 US areas. Two consecutive negative NP/OP PCR tests, clearance, or resolved symptoms defined Cohort 3 recovery. CDR3 length equals 12 residues. Germline loops: CDR1 LNHDA, CDR2 SQIVND (reference sequence). V was clipped by 6 bases and J by 6 bases, with 11 bases between them. Authors' analysis steps: The assay estimated nucleated cells by amplifying reference gene primers. This table comes from immunoSEQ multiplex PCR, and its TCRdb copy is limited to in-frame clones, with some not included. Clonal size and the V and J genes are those of that table, whereas D and trimming came from the DNA. The top ten hold approximately 3.6% of the sample, which has around 160,000 clones, about four fifths seen once.

The chain joins TRBV19 to TRBJ1-2; no reliable D call. The TCR comes from a woman aged 60-75 years who had recovered from COVID-19. Sequencing used PBMCs or T cells enriched from blood (not recorded which). CDR3: CASSQLPHGYTF. DNA for the CDR3: TGTGCCAGTAGCCAACTCCCTCATGGCTACACCTTC.